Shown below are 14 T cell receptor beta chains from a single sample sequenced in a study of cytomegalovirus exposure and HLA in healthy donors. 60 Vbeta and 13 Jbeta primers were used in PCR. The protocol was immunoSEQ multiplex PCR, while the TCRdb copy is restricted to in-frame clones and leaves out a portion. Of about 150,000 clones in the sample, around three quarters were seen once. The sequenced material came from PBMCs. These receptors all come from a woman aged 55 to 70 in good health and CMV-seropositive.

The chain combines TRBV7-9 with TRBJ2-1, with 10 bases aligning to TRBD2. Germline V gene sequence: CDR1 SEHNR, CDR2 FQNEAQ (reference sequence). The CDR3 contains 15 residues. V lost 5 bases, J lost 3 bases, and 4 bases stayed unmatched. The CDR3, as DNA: TGTGCCAGCAGCCTACGGACTAGCGGCTACAATGAGCAGTTCTTC. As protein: CASSLRTSGYNEQFF.

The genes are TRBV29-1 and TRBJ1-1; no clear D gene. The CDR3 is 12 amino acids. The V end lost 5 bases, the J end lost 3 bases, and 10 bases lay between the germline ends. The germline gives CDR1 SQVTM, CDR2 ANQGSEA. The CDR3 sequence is CSVSTADTEAFF. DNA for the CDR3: TGCAGCGTTTCTACGGCGGACACTGAAGCTTTCTTT.

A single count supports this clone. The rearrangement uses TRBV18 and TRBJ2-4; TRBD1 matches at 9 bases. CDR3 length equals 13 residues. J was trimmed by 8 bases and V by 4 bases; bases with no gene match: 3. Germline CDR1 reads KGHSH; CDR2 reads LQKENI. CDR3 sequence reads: CASSRDRADIQYF. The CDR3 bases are TGTGCCAGCTCACGGGACAGGGCGGACATTCAGTACTTC.

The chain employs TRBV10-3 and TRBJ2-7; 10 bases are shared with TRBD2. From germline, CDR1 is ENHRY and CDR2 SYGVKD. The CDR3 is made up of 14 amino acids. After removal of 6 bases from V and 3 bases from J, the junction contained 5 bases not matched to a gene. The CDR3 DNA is TGTGCCATCAGGGAAGGGACTAGCGACTACGAGCAGTACTTC. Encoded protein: CAIREGTSDYEQYF.

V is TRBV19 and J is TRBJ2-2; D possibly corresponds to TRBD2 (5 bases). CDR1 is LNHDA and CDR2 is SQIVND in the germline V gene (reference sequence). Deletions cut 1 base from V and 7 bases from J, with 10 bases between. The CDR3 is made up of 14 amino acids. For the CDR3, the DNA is TGTGCCAGTAGTATAGGGAGGACTGGCGGGGAGCTGTTTTTT. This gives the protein CASSIGRTGGELFF.

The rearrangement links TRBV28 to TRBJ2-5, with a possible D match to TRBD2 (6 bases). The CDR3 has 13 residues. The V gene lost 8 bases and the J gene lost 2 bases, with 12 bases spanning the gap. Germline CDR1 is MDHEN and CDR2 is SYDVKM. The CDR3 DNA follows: TGTGCCAGCGCTACAGGAGGGCAAGAGACCCAGTACTTC. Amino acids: CASATGGQETQYF.

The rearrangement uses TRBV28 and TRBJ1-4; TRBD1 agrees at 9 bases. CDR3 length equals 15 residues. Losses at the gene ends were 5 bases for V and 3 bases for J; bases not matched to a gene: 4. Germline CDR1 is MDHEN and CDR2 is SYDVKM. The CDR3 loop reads CASSERTGANEKLFF. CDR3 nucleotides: TGTGCCAGCAGTGAAAGGACAGGGGCTAATGAAAAACTGTTTTTT.

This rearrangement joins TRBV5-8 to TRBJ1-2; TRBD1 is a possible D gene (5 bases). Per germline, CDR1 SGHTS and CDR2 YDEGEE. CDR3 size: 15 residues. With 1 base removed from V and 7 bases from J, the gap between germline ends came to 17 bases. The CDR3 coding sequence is TGTGCCAGCAGCTTGCAAGGGGAGGAAAGTGGTGGCTACACCTTC. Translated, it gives CASSLQGEESGGYTF. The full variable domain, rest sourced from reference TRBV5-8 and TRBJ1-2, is EAGVTQSPTHLIKTRGQQATLRCSPISGHTSVYWYQQALGLGLQFLLWYDEGEERNRGNFPPRFSGRQFPNYSSELNVNALELEDSALYLCASSLQGEESGGYTFGSGTRLTVV.

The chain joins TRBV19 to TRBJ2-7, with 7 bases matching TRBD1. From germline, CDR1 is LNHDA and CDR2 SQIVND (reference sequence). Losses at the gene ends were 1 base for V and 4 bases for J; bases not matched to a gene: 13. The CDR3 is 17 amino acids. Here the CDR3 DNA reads TGTGCCAGTAGTATAGGGAATTCGAAGACAGGGTTGTACGAGCAGTACTTC. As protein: CASSIGNSKTGLYEQYF.

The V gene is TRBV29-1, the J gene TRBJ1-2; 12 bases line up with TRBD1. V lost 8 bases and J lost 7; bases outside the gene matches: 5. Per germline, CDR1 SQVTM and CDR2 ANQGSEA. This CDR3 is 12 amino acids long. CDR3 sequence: CSLGQGARGYTF. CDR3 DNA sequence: TGCAGCCTGGGACAGGGGGCGCGTGGCTACACCTTC.

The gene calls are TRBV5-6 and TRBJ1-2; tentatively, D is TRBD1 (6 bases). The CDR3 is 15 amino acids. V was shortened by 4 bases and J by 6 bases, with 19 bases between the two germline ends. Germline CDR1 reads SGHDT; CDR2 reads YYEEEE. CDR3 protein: CASSTPDRFVHGYTF. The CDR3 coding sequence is TGTGCCAGCAGCACACCGGACAGATTTGTTCATGGCTACACCTTC.

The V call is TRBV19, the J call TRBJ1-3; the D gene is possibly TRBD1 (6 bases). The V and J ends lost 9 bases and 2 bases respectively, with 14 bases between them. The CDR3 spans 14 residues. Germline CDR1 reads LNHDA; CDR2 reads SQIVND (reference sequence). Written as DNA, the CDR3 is TGTGCCAGCAAACCGGGACACACTGGAAACACCATATATTTT. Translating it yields CASKPGHTGNTIYF.

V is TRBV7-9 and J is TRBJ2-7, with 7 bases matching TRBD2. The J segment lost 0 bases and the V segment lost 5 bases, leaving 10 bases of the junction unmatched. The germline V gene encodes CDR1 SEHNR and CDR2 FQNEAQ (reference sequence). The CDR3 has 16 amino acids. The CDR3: CASSHQLARSSYEQYF. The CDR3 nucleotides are TGTGCCAGCAGCCACCAACTAGCGAGGAGCTCCTACGAGCAGTACTTC.

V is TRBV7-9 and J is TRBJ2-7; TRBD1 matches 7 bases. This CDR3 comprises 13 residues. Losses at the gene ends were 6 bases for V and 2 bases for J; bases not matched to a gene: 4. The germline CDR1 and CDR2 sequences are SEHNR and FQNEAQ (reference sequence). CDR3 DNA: TGTGCCAGCAGTAAAACAGGGGCCTACGAGCAGTACTTC. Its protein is CASSKTGAYEQYF. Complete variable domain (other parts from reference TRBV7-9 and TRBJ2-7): DTGVSQNPRHKITKRGQNVTFRCDPISEHNRLYWYRQTLGQGPEFLTYFQNEAQLEKSRLLSDRFSAERPKGSFSTLEIQRTEQGDSAMYLCASSKTGAYEQYFGPGTRLTVT.